The 20 T cell receptor beta chains reported below all come from one sample, sequenced in a study of T cell responses to AZD1222 COVID-19 vaccine. The table came from immunoSEQ multiplex PCR; TCRdb's copy has only in-frame clones and leaves some out. The sample lists under 130,000 clones, 70% to 90% occurring once. The sequencing used peripheral blood, collected 28 days after the second AZD1222 dose. These receptors were obtained from an adult who received the AZD1222 COVID-19 vaccine.

CDR3 coding DNA: TGTGCCAGCAGCTTAGCCGGTCTAGCGTATGAGCAGTTCTTC. Amino acid sequence: CASSLAGLAYEQFF. The chain links TRBV7-2 to TRBJ2-1; tentative D call: TRBD2 (6 bases). Looked up from germline, CDR1 is SGHTA and CDR2 is FQGNSA. V was cut by 0 bases and J by 8 bases, with 11 bases left in between. This CDR3 is 14 amino acids long.

The genes are TRBV5-4 and TRBJ2-4, with D possibly being TRBD2 (8 bases). CDR1 SGHNT and CDR2 YYREEE come from the germline V gene (reference sequence). The CDR3 spans 15 residues. Trimming pared 7 bases from V and 0 bases from J, leaving 14 bases between. The CDR3 loop reads CASSGGGAAKNIQYF. Written as DNA, the CDR3 is TGTGCCAGCTCGGGAGGGGGCGCAGCCAAAAACATTCAGTACTTC.

This clone has only one observation. This chain links TRBV5-1 with TRBJ2-1; TRBD2 matches at 9 bases. This CDR3 is 18 amino acids long. Germline V gene data show CDR1 as SGHRS and CDR2 as YFSETQ. The V and J ends lost 1 base and 3 bases, in that order; junction bases with no gene match: 11. CDR3: CASSLIATSGLIYNEQFF. The CDR3 DNA reads as TGCGCCAGCAGCTTGATAGCGACTAGCGGACTCATCTACAATGAGCAGTTCTTC.

CDR3: CASSFSGTGVYEQYF. The CDR3 region has the DNA TGTGCCAGCAGCTTCTCTGGGACAGGTGTTTACGAGCAGTACTTC. The V call is TRBV5-5, the J call TRBJ2-7; 8 nucleotides agree with TRBD1. Germline V CDR1 and CDR2: SGHKS, YYEKEE (reference sequence). V lost 2 bases, J lost 4 bases, and 8 bases stayed unmatched. The CDR3 spans 15 residues.

The chain combines TRBV10-3 with TRBJ1-1; no firm D call. The germline V gene has CDR1 ENHRY and CDR2 SYGVKD. The CDR3 consists of 12 residues. V gave up 7 bases and J gave up 2 bases, with 8 bases separating them. The chain's CDR3 is CAIKADNTEAFF. The CDR3 DNA follows: TGTGCCATCAAGGCAGATAACACTGAAGCTTTCTTT.

The sample holds a few counts of this clone. The chain carries TRBV3-1 (or the pseudogene TRBV3-2) and TRBJ2-7; 7 bases line up with TRBD2. V was clipped by 1 base and J by 5 bases; unmatched bases: 11. The germline V gene encodes CDR1 LGHDT and CDR2 YNNKEL (reference sequence). The CDR3 runs 16 residues. The CDR3 DNA reads TGTGCCAGCAGCCAAGTGGCGAGGACTAGGAGCCACGAGCAGTACTTC. It yields the protein CASSQVARTRSHEQYF.

The chain recombines TRBV19 with TRBJ1-5; D remains unclear. The CDR3 sequence is 14 residues long. V dropped 6 bases and J dropped 4 bases, with 13 bases sitting between them. Looked up from germline, CDR1 is LNHDA and CDR2 is SQIVND (reference sequence). The CDR3 region has the DNA TGTGCCAGTAGAAACCGTGAGGGAAATCAGCCCCAGCATTTT. Translation: CASRNREGNQPQHF.

This chain uses TRBV4-2 with TRBJ2-1; D is unclear. CDR3 size: 15 residues. Trimming removed 3 bases at V and 1 base at J, with 10 bases between. Germline V CDR1 and CDR2: LGHNA, YNFKEQ. CDR3 nucleotides: TGTGCCAGCAGCCAGATTGTAGAATCCTACAATGAGCAGTTCTTC. It yields the protein CASSQIVESYNEQFF.

This clone was picked up one time. The chain recombines TRBV28 with TRBJ1-2, with D possibly TRBD1 on 6 matching bases. V dropped 6 bases and J dropped 4 bases, with 12 bases sitting between them. CDR3 length: 13 residues. The germline V gene has CDR1 MDHEN and CDR2 SYDVKM. This CDR3 is CASRMTGVYGYTF. The CDR3 DNA reads as TGTGCCAGCAGGATGACAGGCGTCTATGGCTACACCTTC.

This clone appeared a few times. The rearrangement uses TRBV19 and TRBJ2-5, with D possibly being TRBD1 (6 bases). The germline V gene has CDR1 LNHDA and CDR2 SQIVND (reference sequence). Trimming cost V 2 bases and J 2 bases, with 12 bases left between them. The CDR3 totals 15 residues. The CDR3 is CASSINRQAQETQYF. CDR3 coding DNA: TGTGCCAGTAGTATAAATCGACAGGCGCAAGAGACCCAGTACTTC.

The chain employs TRBV2 and TRBJ2-7; D is perhaps TRBD1 or TRBD2 (5 bases each). The CDR3 has 13 amino acids. Per the germline V gene, CDR1 is SNHLY and CDR2 is FYNNEI. Trimming pared 8 bases from V and 5 bases from J, leaving 16 bases between. CDR3 in amino acids: CASGATRSDEQYF. The CDR3 DNA reads as TGTGCCAGCGGGGCAACTAGAAGCGACGAGCAGTACTTC.

This clone was recorded a few times. J is TRBJ1-2 and V is TRBV14; D perhaps matches TRBD1 (5 bases). Germline values: CDR1 SGHDN, CDR2 FVKESK. The CDR3 runs to 11 residues. The V and J ends lost 3 bases and 10 bases respectively, with 9 bases between them. CDR3: CASSQLGVYTF. The CDR3 DNA reads as TGTGCCAGCAGCCAGTTAGGGGTCTACACCTTC.

The chain joins TRBV28 to TRBJ1-2; 7 bases fit TRBD1. The CDR3 runs to 16 residues. Per the germline V gene, CDR1 is MDHEN and CDR2 is SYDVKM. Trimming took 4 bases from V and 1 from J; bases not matched to a gene: 9. This CDR3 reads CASSSPQGRINYGYTF. In DNA form, the CDR3 reads TGTGCCAGCAGTTCGCCACAGGGGAGGATTAACTATGGCTACACCTTC.

The chain recombines TRBV29-1 with TRBJ2-7, with 7 bases that match TRBD2. Germline CDR1 reads SQVTM; CDR2 reads ANQGSEA. V dropped 6 bases and J dropped 0; count of bases not matched to a gene: 5. This CDR3 comprises 13 residues. The CDR3 DNA follows: TGCAGCGTGGGAGGGAAAAGCTCCTACGAGCAGTACTTC. As protein: CSVGGKSSYEQYF.

This chain joins TRBV25-1 and TRBJ1-3, with D hard to call. The CDR3 is 16 amino acids. Germline V gives CDR1 MGHDK, CDR2 SYGVNS. Trimming left V 6 bases short and J 0 bases short, with 15 bases between. The CDR3 region is CASRAITSGSGNTIYF. The CDR3 DNA follows: TGTGCCAGCAGGGCTATCACTTCAGGCTCTGGAAACACCATATATTTT.

The chain carries TRBV6-1 and TRBJ1-1, with 7 positions matching TRBD1. Per the germline V gene, CDR1 is MNHNS and CDR2 is SASEGT. V trimming: 3 bases; J trimming: 0 bases; junction bases outside the gene matches: 4. The CDR3 consists of 15 residues. CDR3 sequence: CASSEKQGMNTEAFF. The CDR3 region has the DNA TGTGCCAGCAGTGAGAAACAGGGGATGAACACTGAAGCTTTCTTT.

This sequence joins TRBV10-3 and TRBJ2-3, with a possible D match to TRBD2 (6 bases). Looked up from germline, CDR1 is ENHRY and CDR2 is SYGVKD. The CDR3 contains 14 residues. Trimming cost V 4 bases and J 0 bases, with 8 bases left between them. CDR3 sequence reads: CAISVGGSTDTQYF. The CDR3 nucleotides read TGTGCCATCAGTGTTGGGGGGAGCACAGATACGCAGTATTTT.

V is TRBV6-4 and J is TRBJ2-3, with no clear D. V was cut by 3 bases and J by 2 bases, with 12 bases left in between. CDR1 MRHNA and CDR2 SNTAGT come from the germline V gene. This CDR3 comprises 15 residues. CDR3 coding DNA: TGTGCCAGCAGTGAGGAATCCCAGCCCACAGATACGCAGTATTTT. It is translated as CASSEESQPTDTQYF.

V gene TRBV27 combines with J gene TRBJ1-4; 7 bases match TRBD1. Germline loops: CDR1 MNHEY, CDR2 SMNVEV (reference sequence). CDR3 length: 14 residues. The V segment lost 6 bases and the J segment 2 bases; nucleotides outside the gene matches: 3. The CDR3 protein is CASRTQGTNEKLFF. Here the CDR3 DNA reads TGTGCCAGCAGAACACAGGGGACTAATGAAAAACTGTTTTTT.

About this clone itself: Other DNA sequences from this sample encode an identical CDR3 as well. This chain connects TRBV9 to TRBJ2-2; D may be TRBD2 (5 bases). V was shortened by 0 bases and J by 5 bases, with 5 bases between the two germline ends. Germline V CDR1 and CDR2: SGDLS, YYNGEE. The CDR3 has 13 amino acids. The CDR3 nucleotides read TGTGCCAGCAGCGTAGGAGGGACCGGGGAGCTGTTTTTT. As protein: CASSVGGTGELFF.